This T cell receptor beta chain was identified during a study of blood T cells in healthy people across ages. The extraction recovered at least 6 micrograms of total RNA per sample. The germline gives CDR1 DFQATT, CDR2 SNEGSKA (reference sequence). This CDR3 contains 15 residues. V was trimmed by 6 bases and J by 0 bases, leaving 14 bases between them. The authors ran a second PCR of about 7 to 11 cycles using a sample-barcoded 5' primer and a J-beta primer mix. Each of the cDNA molecules was tagged by a template-switch adaptor with 12 random nucleotides. Each CDR3 protein is one row after TCRdb ran MiXCR on the 5' RACE reads. The sample records around 790,000 distinct CDR3 sequences, under 45% being singletons.

The sequenced sample was blood. The chain joins TRBV20-1 to TRBJ1-4, with D unclear. The sequence came from a man in his sixties in good health. The CDR3 nucleotides are TGCAGTGCCTTAAGGAGCAAAGCAACTAATGAAAAACTGTTTTTT. Translated: CSALRSKATNEKLFF.